These 10 T cell receptor beta chains share one sample of origin, sequenced in a study of blood T cell repertoires in COVID-19. The data were produced by immunoSEQ multiplex PCR, yet TCRdb's version contains in-frame clones alone and is incomplete. The sample includes hundreds of thousands of clones, 75% to 90% of them seen just once. The sequencing input was PBMCs or T cells enriched from blood (not recorded which). Source of these receptors: a man between 45 and 60 years old who had been exposed to COVID-19.

Only one count was recorded for this clone. The gene calls are TRBV5-1 and TRBJ2-3; D gene uncertain. The CDR3 loop spans 14 amino acids. Germline CDR1 reads SGHRS; CDR2 reads YFSETQ. With 4 bases removed from V and 3 bases from J, the gap between germline ends came to 12 bases. For the CDR3, the DNA is TGCGCCAGCAGCCCATTGATAGATACAGATACGCAGTATTTT. Translation: CASSPLIDTDTQYF.

The rearrangement links TRBV19 to TRBJ1-2, with TRBD1 as a possible D gene (5 bases). V lost 6 bases, J lost 6 bases, and 17 bases lay in between. Per the germline V gene, CDR1 is LNHDA and CDR2 is SQIVND (reference sequence). The CDR3 consists of 14 residues. In nucleotides, the CDR3 is TGTGCCAGTAGCTTGGGGCGGACCCTCAATGGCTACACCTTC. Residues: CASSLGRTLNGYTF.

The V call is TRBV7-3, the J call TRBJ2-1; 15 bases align to TRBD2. The CDR3 covers 16 residues. V lost 4 bases to trimming and J lost 5 bases; unmatched junction nucleotides: 3. The germline CDR1 and CDR2 sequences are SGHTA and FQGTGA. The CDR3: CASSWGLAGGNNEQFF. CDR3 bases: TGTGCCAGCAGCTGGGGACTAGCGGGAGGAAACAATGAGCAGTTCTTC. The variable domain in full, completed from reference TRBV7-3 and TRBJ2-1, reads GAGVSQTPSNKVTEKGKYVELRCDPISGHTALYWYRQSLGQGPEFLIYFQGTGAADDSGLPNDRFFAVRPEGSVSTLKIQRTERGDSAVYLCASSWGLAGGNNEQFFGPGTRLTVL.

The J gene is TRBJ1-4, the V gene TRBV6-6; 10 positions match TRBD1. V dropped 5 bases and J dropped 8; count of bases not matched to a gene: 11. Germline V gene data show CDR1 as MNHNY and CDR2 as SVGAGI (reference sequence). This CDR3 is built from 16 residues. The CDR3 reads CASSIAGTGEEEKLFF. CDR3 DNA sequence: TGTGCCAGCAGTATCGCCGGGACAGGGGAGGAAGAAAAACTGTTTTTT.

The genes are TRBV5-1 and TRBJ1-1, with D maybe TRBD1 (6 bases). Germline lookup yields CDR1 SGHRS and CDR2 YFSETQ. Trimming pared 3 bases from V and 7 bases from J, leaving 19 bases between. This CDR3 contains 15 residues. The CDR3 loop reads CASSWGFGGGDEAFF. The CDR3 nucleotides read TGCGCCAGCAGCTGGGGATTTGGGGGCGGAGATGAAGCTTTCTTT.

This chain links TRBV5-1 with TRBJ2-1; 9 nucleotides agree with TRBD2. Germline V gives CDR1 SGHRS, CDR2 YFSETQ. V shed 7 bases and J 5 bases; nucleotides not matched to a gene: 7. CDR3 length equals 14 residues. The CDR3 sequence: CASELTSGDNEQFF. The CDR3 coding sequence is TGCGCCAGCGAATTGACTAGCGGTGACAATGAGCAGTTCTTC.

This clone was detected only a few times. This chain uses TRBV14 with TRBJ2-2; a possible D gene is TRBD1 (6 bases). The CDR3 has 16 amino acids. Germline V gene data show CDR1 as SGHDN and CDR2 as FVKESK. The V and J ends lost 4 bases and 3 bases respectively, with 15 bases between them. This CDR3 reads CASSPPGHWYTGELFF. DNA of the CDR3: TGTGCCAGCAGCCCTCCGGGACACTGGTACACCGGGGAGCTGTTTTTT.

Comment on this clone: The sample holds other DNA sequences that translate to the same CDR3. The CDR3 protein is CASSLVSYGYTF. CDR3 nucleotides: TGTGCCAGCAGCTTAGTGAGCTATGGCTACACCTTC. The rearrangement links TRBV7-9 to TRBJ1-2, with no clear D. V lost 1 base and J lost 4, with 4 bases in between. There are 12 residues in the CDR3. Germline lookup yields CDR1 SEHNR and CDR2 FQNEAQ (reference sequence).

Regarding this clone: The junction does not match germline at one end; this may be a read error. The chain carries TRBV19 and TRBJ2-2; 7 bases line up with TRBD2. Germline-derived CDR1 and CDR2 are LNHDA and SQIVND (reference sequence). The CDR3 covers 14 residues. The CDR3 protein is CASQTSRRSGKLFF. The CDR3 DNA reads as TGTGCCAGTCAGACTAGCCGGAGGAGCGGGAAGCTGTTTTTT. Complete variable domain (other parts from reference TRBV19 and TRBJ2-2): DGGITQSPKYLFRKEGQNVTLSCEQNLNHDAMYWYRQDPGQGLRLIYYSQIVNDFQKGDIAEGYSVSREKKESFPLTVTSAQKNPTAFYLCASQTSRRSGKLFFGEGSRLTVL.

This clone was seen more than once but under ten times. The rearrangement uses TRBV11-2 and TRBJ2-7; no clear D. V lost 1 base and J 3 bases, leaving 7 bases between the germline ends. The V gene's germline CDR1 is SGHAT and CDR2 FQNNGV. The CDR3 is 13 amino acids. The CDR3 nucleotides are TGTGCCAGCAGCTTAGTCCGCTACTACGAGCAGTACTTC. Protein: CASSLVRYYEQYF. Full variable domain (outside the CDR3, taken from reference TRBV11-2 and TRBJ2-7): EAGVAQSPRYKIIEKRQSVAFWCNPISGHATLYWYQQILGQGPKLLIQFQNNGVVDDSQLPKDRFSAERLKGVDSTLKIQPAKLEDSAVYLCASSLVRYYEQYFGPGTRLTVT.